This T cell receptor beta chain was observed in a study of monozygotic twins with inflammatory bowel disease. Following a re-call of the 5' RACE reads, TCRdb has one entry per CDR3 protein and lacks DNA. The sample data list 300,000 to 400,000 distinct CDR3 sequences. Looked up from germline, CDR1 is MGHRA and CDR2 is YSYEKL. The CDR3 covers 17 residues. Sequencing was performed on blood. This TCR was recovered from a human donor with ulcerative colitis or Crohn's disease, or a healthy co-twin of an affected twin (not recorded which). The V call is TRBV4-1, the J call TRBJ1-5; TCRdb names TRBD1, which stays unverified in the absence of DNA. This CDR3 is CASSQASTVYSNQPQHF.